The text below deals with one T cell receptor beta chain. Its antigen remains unidentified. The PCR made use of 60 Vbeta and 13 Jbeta primers. The data were produced by immunoSEQ multiplex PCR, yet TCRdb's version contains in-frame clones alone and is incomplete. Of over 50,000 clones listed, approximately 72% are singletons. The CDR3 runs 14 residues. Germline V gene lookup returns CDR1 SEHNR and CDR2 FQNEAQ (reference sequence). The germline V and J ends were trimmed by 1 base and 12 bases, with 16 bases remaining between them. The data belong to a study of cytomegalovirus exposure and HLA in healthy donors. General observations from the study: Common viral pathogens (according to a later analysis) appeared linked to several of the most significant clusters.

The sequenced sample consisted of PBMCs. The sequence derives from a man aged 45-60 years in good health and CMV-seropositive. The rearrangement uses TRBV7-9 and TRBJ2-1; possibly TRBD1 for D (5 bases). CDR3 region: CASSLVPGLDGQFF. CDR3 coding DNA: TGTGCCAGCAGCTTAGTGCCAGGGCTCGATGGGCAGTTCTTC.